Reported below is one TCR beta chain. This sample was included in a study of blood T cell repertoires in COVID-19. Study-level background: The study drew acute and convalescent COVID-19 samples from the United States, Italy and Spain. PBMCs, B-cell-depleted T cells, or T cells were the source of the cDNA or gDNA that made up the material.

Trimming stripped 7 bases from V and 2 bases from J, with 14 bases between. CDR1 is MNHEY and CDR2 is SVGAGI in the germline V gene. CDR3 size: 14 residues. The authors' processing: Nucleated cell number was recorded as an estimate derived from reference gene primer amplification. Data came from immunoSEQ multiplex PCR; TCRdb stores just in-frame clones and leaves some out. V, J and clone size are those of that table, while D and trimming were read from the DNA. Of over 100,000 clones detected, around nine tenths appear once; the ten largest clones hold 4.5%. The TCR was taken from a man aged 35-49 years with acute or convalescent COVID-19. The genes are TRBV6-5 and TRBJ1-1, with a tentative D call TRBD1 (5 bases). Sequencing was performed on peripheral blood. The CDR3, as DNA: TGTGCCAGCACCAAGGGGCGGTACAACACTGAAGCTTTCTTT. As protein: CASTKGRYNTEAFF.